This TCR beta chain was captured in a study of blood T cell repertoires in COVID-19. This clone occurred once. The assay was immunoSEQ multiplex PCR, and TCRdb's table has in-frame clones only and misses some. The sample shows 130,000 or so clones, about 85% of them seen only once. This receptor was obtained from a human donor in a cohort sampled during active COVID-19. The sample was peripheral blood.

The CDR3 region has the DNA TGTGCCAGCAGACCGGGTCTCTATAATTCACCCCTCCACTTT. This gives the protein CASRPGLYNSPLHF. This sequence joins TRBV7-3 and TRBJ1-6; D gene uncertain. CDR1 is SGHTA, CDR2 FQGTGA, per germline. V was trimmed by 6 bases and J by 3 bases, leaving 9 bases between them. This CDR3 has 14 amino acids.